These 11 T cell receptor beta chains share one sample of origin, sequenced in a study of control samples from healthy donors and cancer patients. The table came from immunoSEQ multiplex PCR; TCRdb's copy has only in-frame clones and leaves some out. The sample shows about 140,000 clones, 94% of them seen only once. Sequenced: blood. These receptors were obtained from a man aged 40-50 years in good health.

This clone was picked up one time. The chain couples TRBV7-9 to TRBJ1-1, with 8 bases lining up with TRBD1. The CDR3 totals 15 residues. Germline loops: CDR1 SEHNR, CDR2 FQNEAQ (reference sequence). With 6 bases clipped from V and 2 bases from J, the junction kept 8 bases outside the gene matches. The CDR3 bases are TGTGCCAGCAGGCTTTGGACAGGGAGCAACACTGAAGCTTTCTTT. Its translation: CASRLWTGSNTEAFF.

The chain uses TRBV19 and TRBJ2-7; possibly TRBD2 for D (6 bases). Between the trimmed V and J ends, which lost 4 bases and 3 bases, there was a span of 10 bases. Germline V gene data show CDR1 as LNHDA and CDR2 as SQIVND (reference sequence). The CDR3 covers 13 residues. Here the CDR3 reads CASSKAEGYEQYF. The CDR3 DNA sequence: TGTGCCAGTAGTAAGGCGGAGGGCTACGAGCAGTACTTC.

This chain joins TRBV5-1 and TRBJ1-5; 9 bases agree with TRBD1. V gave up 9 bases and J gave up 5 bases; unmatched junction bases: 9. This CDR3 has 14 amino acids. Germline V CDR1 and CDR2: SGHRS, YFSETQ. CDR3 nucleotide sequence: TGCGCCACCGGACCGGGACAGGGCTATCAGCCCCAGCATTTT. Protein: CATGPGQGYQPQHF.

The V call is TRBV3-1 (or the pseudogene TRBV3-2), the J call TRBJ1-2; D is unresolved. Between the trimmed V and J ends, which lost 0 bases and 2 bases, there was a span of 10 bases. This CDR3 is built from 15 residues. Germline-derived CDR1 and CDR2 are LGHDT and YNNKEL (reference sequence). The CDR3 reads CASSQEGPANYGYTF. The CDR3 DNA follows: TGTGCCAGCAGCCAAGAAGGGCCGGCCAACTATGGCTACACCTTC.

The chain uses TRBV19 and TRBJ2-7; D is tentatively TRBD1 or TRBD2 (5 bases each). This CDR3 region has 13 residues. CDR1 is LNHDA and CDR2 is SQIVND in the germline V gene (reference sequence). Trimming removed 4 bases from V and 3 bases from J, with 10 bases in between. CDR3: CASSRGPGYEQYF. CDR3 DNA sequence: TGTGCCAGTAGTAGGGGACCGGGCTACGAGCAGTACTTC.

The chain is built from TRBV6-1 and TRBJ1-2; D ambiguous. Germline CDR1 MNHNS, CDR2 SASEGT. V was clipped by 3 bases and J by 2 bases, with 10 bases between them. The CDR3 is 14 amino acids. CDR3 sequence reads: CASSDGVSNYGYTF. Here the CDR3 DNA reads TGTGCCAGCAGTGATGGTGTCAGCAACTATGGCTACACCTTC.

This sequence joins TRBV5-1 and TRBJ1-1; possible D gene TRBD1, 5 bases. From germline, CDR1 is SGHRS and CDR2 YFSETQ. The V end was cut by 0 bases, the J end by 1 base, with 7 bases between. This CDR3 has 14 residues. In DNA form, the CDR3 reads TGCGCCAGCAGCTTGGGACAGACGAACACTGAAGCTTTCTTT. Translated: CASSLGQTNTEAFF.

The CDR3 DNA is TGTGCCAGCAGTCCAACACCAAGACAGATCGACGAGCAGTACTTC. Amino acid sequence: CASSPTPRQIDEQYF. The V gene is TRBV6-5, the J gene TRBJ2-7, with D perhaps matching TRBD1 (5 bases). V shed 5 bases and J shed 5 bases, with 19 bases lying between them. Germline V gene data show CDR1 as MNHEY and CDR2 as SVGAGI. CDR3 size: 15 residues.

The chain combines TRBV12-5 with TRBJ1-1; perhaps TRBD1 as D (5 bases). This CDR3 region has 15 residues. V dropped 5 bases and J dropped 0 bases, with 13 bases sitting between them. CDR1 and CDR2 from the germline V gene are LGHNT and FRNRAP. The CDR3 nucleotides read TGTGCTAGTGGTCCCGGGACGGCTCTGAACACTGAAGCTTTCTTT. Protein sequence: CASGPGTALNTEAFF.

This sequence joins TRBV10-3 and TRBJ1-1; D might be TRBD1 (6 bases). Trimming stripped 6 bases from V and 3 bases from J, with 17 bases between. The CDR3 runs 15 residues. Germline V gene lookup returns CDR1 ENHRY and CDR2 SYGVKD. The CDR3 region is CAIRTLGGLDTEAFF. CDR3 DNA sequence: TGTGCCATCAGAACCCTCGGGGGGCTTGACACTGAAGCTTTCTTT.

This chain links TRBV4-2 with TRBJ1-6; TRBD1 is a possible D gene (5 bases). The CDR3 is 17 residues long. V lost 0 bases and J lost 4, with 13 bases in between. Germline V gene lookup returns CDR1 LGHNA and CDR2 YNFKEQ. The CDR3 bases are TGTGCCAGCAGCCAAGATGGGGGAAGCGGGTATAATTCACCCCTCCACTTT. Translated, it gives CASSQDGGSGYNSPLHF.